The rows below give T cell receptor beta chains drawn from one sample of a study of cytomegalovirus exposure and HLA in healthy donors. Generated by immunoSEQ multiplex PCR, the TCRdb table keeps only in-frame clones and is missing some. This sample has more than 95,000 clones, with 50% to 65% found just once. Sequenced: PBMCs. The receptor set was obtained from a middle-aged woman in good health and CMV-seropositive. Each CDR3 is given with its conserved first and last residue. Fields, in order: CDR3 protein, CDR3 DNA, CDR3 length, D gene, V gene, J gene, clone size. A D gene is named only where the DNA matches it firmly. Rows give clone size only sometimes, using once, few, many, or a class for an expanded clone.

CDR3 protein: CAWSYRAGARNTEAFF; CDR3 DNA: TGTGCCTGGAGTTATCGGGCAGGGGCGAGGAACACTGAAGCTTTCTTT; CDR3 length: 16; D gene: NA; V gene: TRBV30; J gene: TRBJ1-1; clone size: NA
CDR3 protein: CASSSSTGYKSYEQYF; CDR3 DNA: TGTGCCAGCAGTTCATCGACAGGCTACAAATCCTACGAGCAGTACTTC; CDR3 length: 16; D gene: NA; V gene: TRBV27; J gene: TRBJ2-7; clone size: NA
CDR3 protein: CASSLLDRRETQYF; CDR3 DNA: TGCGCCAGCAGCCTCCTGGACAGGAGGGAGACCCAGTACTTC; CDR3 length: 14; D gene: TRBD1; V gene: TRBV4-1; J gene: TRBJ2-5; clone size: NA
CDR3 protein: CASRELESPLHF; CDR3 DNA: TGTGCCAGCAGAGAGTTAGAATCACCCCTCCACTTT; CDR3 length: 12; D gene: NA; V gene: TRBV6-6; J gene: TRBJ1-6; clone size: NA
CDR3 protein: CASSQDYLAGGPSQETQYF; CDR3 DNA: TGCGCCAGCAGCCAAGATTACCTAGCGGGAGGGCCGAGTCAAGAGACCCAGTACTTC; CDR3 length: 19; D gene: TRBD2; V gene: TRBV4-3; J gene: TRBJ2-5; clone size: NA
CDR3 protein: CASSVTGGDTEAFF; CDR3 DNA: TGTGCCAGCAGCGTTACAGGGGGTGACACTGAAGCTTTCTTT; CDR3 length: 14; D gene: TRBD1; V gene: TRBV5-8; J gene: TRBJ1-1; clone size: once
CDR3 protein: CASSLVAGDSGNTIYF; CDR3 DNA: TGTGCCAGCAGCTTAGTCGCCGGAGACTCTGGAAACACCATATATTTT; CDR3 length: 16; D gene: NA; V gene: TRBV11-1; J gene: TRBJ1-3; clone size: NA
CDR3 protein: CSVEDPARGGFSPDTQYF; CDR3 DNA: TGCAGCGTTGAAGATCCAGCAAGGGGGGGATTTTCCCCAGATACGCAGTATTTT; CDR3 length: 18; D gene: NA; V gene: TRBV29-1; J gene: TRBJ2-3; clone size: NA
CDR3 protein: CASSPILTSGSSYEQYF; CDR3 DNA: TGCGCCAGCAGCCCGATATTGACTAGCGGGAGCTCCTACGAGCAGTACTTC; CDR3 length: 17; D gene: TRBD2; V gene: TRBV5-1; J gene: TRBJ2-7; clone size: NA
CDR3 protein: CASSQDYVSGRVNEQYF; CDR3 DNA: TGCGCCAGCAGCCAAGATTATGTCAGCGGGAGAGTAAACGAGCAGTACTTC; CDR3 length: 17; D gene: TRBD2; V gene: TRBV4-3; J gene: TRBJ2-7; clone size: NA
CDR3 protein: CASIRASQETQYF; CDR3 DNA: TGTGCCAGCATCAGGGCTAGCCAAGAGACCCAGTACTTC; CDR3 length: 13; D gene: NA; V gene: TRBV7-2; J gene: TRBJ2-5; clone size: NA
CDR3 protein: CASSHFHGTGDGYTF; CDR3 DNA: TGCGCCAGCAGCCATTTTCACGGGACAGGGGATGGCTACACCTTC; CDR3 length: 15; D gene: TRBD1; V gene: TRBV4-1; J gene: TRBJ1-2; clone size: NA
CDR3 protein: CASSQSGTRVYNEQFF; CDR3 DNA: TGTGCCAGCAGTCAATCCGGGACAAGGGTCTACAATGAGCAGTTCTTC; CDR3 length: 16; D gene: NA; V gene: TRBV6-4; J gene: TRBJ2-1; clone size: NA
CDR3 protein: CASSLRLAGVVYEQYF; CDR3 DNA: TGTGCCAGCAGTTTAAGACTAGCGGGAGTAGTCTACGAGCAGTACTTC; CDR3 length: 16; D gene: TRBD2; V gene: TRBV7-2; J gene: TRBJ2-7; clone size: NA
CDR3 protein: CAWDRSRTATNEKLFF; CDR3 DNA: TGTGCCTGGGACCGTTCTCGGACAGCAACTAATGAAAAACTGTTTTTT; CDR3 length: 16; D gene: NA; V gene: TRBV30; J gene: TRBJ1-4; clone size: NA
CDR3 protein: CASSLLDSLYGYTF; CDR3 DNA: TGTGCCAGCAGTTTATTGGACTCTCTCTATGGCTACACCTTC; CDR3 length: 14; D gene: NA; V gene: TRBV28; J gene: TRBJ1-2; clone size: NA
CDR3 protein: CASSVEQRYEQYF; CDR3 DNA: TGTGCCAGCAGCGTCGAGCAGCGCTACGAGCAGTACTTC; CDR3 length: 13; D gene: NA; V gene: TRBV7-9; J gene: TRBJ2-7; clone size: NA
CDR3 protein: CASSPGGAYNIGLFF; CDR3 DNA: TGTGCCAGCAGCCCCGGAGGAGCCTACAATATAGGTCTGTTTTTT; CDR3 length: 15; D gene: NA; V gene: TRBV9; J gene: TRBJ1-4; clone size: NA
CDR3 protein: CAWSVPGGYYGYTF; CDR3 DNA: TGTGCCTGGAGTGTACCAGGGGGATACTATGGCTACACCTTC; CDR3 length: 14; D gene: TRBD1; V gene: TRBV30; J gene: TRBJ1-2; clone size: NA
CDR3 protein: CASRSQGRYTEAFF; CDR3 DNA: TGTGCCAGCAGGTCACAGGGACGGTACACTGAAGCTTTCTTT; CDR3 length: 14; D gene: NA; V gene: TRBV2; J gene: TRBJ1-1; clone size: few
CDR3 protein: CASSLAGLANTEAFF; CDR3 DNA: TGTGCCAGCAGTTTAGCGGGATTAGCGAACACTGAAGCTTTCTTT; CDR3 length: 15; D gene: NA; V gene: TRBV6-6; J gene: TRBJ1-1; clone size: NA
CDR3 protein: CASSIGGELFF; CDR3 DNA: TGTGCCAGTAGTATCGGCGGGGAGCTGTTTTTT; CDR3 length: 11; D gene: NA; V gene: TRBV19; J gene: TRBJ2-2; clone size: NA
CDR3 protein: CASSWSGTTNEKLFF; CDR3 DNA: TGTGCCAGCAGTTGGAGCGGTACAACTAATGAAAAACTGTTTTTT; CDR3 length: 15; D gene: NA; V gene: TRBV28; J gene: TRBJ1-4; clone size: NA
CDR3 protein: CASRERVGTDTQYF; CDR3 DNA: TGTGCCAGTAGGGAGAGAGTGGGCACAGATACGCAGTATTTT; CDR3 length: 14; D gene: NA; V gene: TRBV19; J gene: TRBJ2-3; clone size: NA
CDR3 protein: CASTPTGHTGELFF; CDR3 DNA: TGTGCCAGCACCCCGACAGGGCACACCGGGGAGCTGTTTTTT; CDR3 length: 14; D gene: TRBD1; V gene: TRBV6-5; J gene: TRBJ2-2; clone size: few
CDR3 protein: CASSYAPGLHSEQFF; CDR3 DNA: TGTGCCAGCAGCTATGCCCCCGGACTCCACAGTGAGCAGTTCTTC; CDR3 length: 15; D gene: NA; V gene: TRBV7-9; J gene: TRBJ2-1; clone size: NA
CDR3 protein: CAISESSSLAGSGEQYF; CDR3 DNA: TGTGCCATCAGTGAGTCATCTAGTCTAGCGGGATCTGGAGAGCAGTACTTC; CDR3 length: 17; D gene: TRBD2; V gene: TRBV10-3; J gene: TRBJ2-7; clone size: NA
CDR3 protein: CASSSRDRSYGYTF; CDR3 DNA: TGTGCCAGCAGTTCTAGGGACAGGTCTTATGGCTACACCTTC; CDR3 length: 14; D gene: TRBD1; V gene: TRBV6-5; J gene: TRBJ1-2; clone size: few
CDR3 protein: CASSIPSTDTQYF; CDR3 DNA: TGTGCCAGTAGTATCCCTAGCACAGATACGCAGTATTTT; CDR3 length: 13; D gene: NA; V gene: TRBV19; J gene: TRBJ2-3; clone size: NA
CDR3 protein: CASSGRGSEPGPQYF; CDR3 DNA: TGTGCCAGCAGTGGACGGGGTTCAGAACCGGGTCCGCAGTACTTC; CDR3 length: 15; D gene: NA; V gene: TRBV6-1; J gene: TRBJ2-5; clone size: NA
CDR3 protein: CASSPGLSYEQYF; CDR3 DNA: TGTGCCAGCAGCCCGGGTCTCTCCTACGAGCAGTACTTC; CDR3 length: 13; D gene: NA; V gene: TRBV27; J gene: TRBJ2-7; clone size: NA
CDR3 protein: CASSPGLAGEGPSTDTQYF; CDR3 DNA: TGTGCCAGTAGTCCCGGACTAGCGGGAGAGGGGCCTAGCACAGATACGCAGTATTTT; CDR3 length: 19; D gene: TRBD2; V gene: TRBV19; J gene: TRBJ2-3; clone size: few
CDR3 protein: CASSPPRDRGDTQYF; CDR3 DNA: TGTGCCAGCTCACCCCCCCGGGACAGGGGAGATACGCAGTATTTT; CDR3 length: 15; D gene: TRBD1; V gene: TRBV18; J gene: TRBJ2-3; clone size: NA
CDR3 protein: CASSLRGDEQYF; CDR3 DNA: TGTGCCAGCAGTCTTCGGGGGGACGAGCAGTACTTC; CDR3 length: 12; D gene: TRBD2; V gene: TRBV28; J gene: TRBJ2-7; clone size: NA
CDR3 protein: CASSSRLAAYNEQFF; CDR3 DNA: TGTGCCAGCAGCTCAAGACTAGCGGCCTACAATGAGCAGTTCTTC; CDR3 length: 15; D gene: TRBD2; V gene: TRBV7-9; J gene: TRBJ2-1; clone size: few
CDR3 protein: CASQENTEAFF; CDR3 DNA: TGTGCCAGTCAGGAGAACACTGAAGCTTTCTTT; CDR3 length: 11; D gene: NA; V gene: TRBV19; J gene: TRBJ1-1; clone size: NA
CDR3 protein: CASSPGIAVAYEQYF; CDR3 DNA: TGCGCCAGCAGCCCCGGGATAGCGGTTGCCTACGAGCAGTACTTC; CDR3 length: 15; D gene: NA; V gene: TRBV4-1; J gene: TRBJ2-7; clone size: once
CDR3 protein: CASRPAGGILDTQYF; CDR3 DNA: TGTGCCAGCAGACCAGCGGGAGGGATCCTTGATACGCAGTATTTT; CDR3 length: 15; D gene: TRBD2; V gene: TRBV7-2; J gene: TRBJ2-3; clone size: NA
CDR3 protein: CASSLHSYEQYF; CDR3 DNA: TGCGCCAGCAGCTTGCACAGCTACGAGCAGTACTTC; CDR3 length: 12; D gene: NA; V gene: TRBV5-1; J gene: TRBJ2-7; clone size: NA
CDR3 protein: CASSEPRGGASTDTQYF; CDR3 DNA: TGCGCCAGCAGCGAACCTCGGGGGGGGGCTAGCACAGATACGCAGTATTTT; CDR3 length: 17; D gene: TRBD2; V gene: TRBV5-1; J gene: TRBJ2-3; clone size: NA
CDR3 protein: CSGRTGEGTEAFF; CDR3 DNA: TGCAGCGGCCGGACAGGGGAGGGCACTGAAGCTTTCTTT; CDR3 length: 13; D gene: TRBD1; V gene: TRBV29-1; J gene: TRBJ1-1; clone size: NA